The sequence of this T cell receptor (beta chain) was determined in a study of shared clonotypes between healthy human individuals. Turning to the study itself: Every donor yielded three CD4 naive, three CD4 memory, two CD8 naive and one CD8 memory plate. Whole-study findings and limits: Larger richness was generally estimated for naive than memory subsets. Researchers sampled only blood; tissue repertoires likely differ.

The germline V gene encodes CDR1 MNHEY and CDR2 SMNVEV (reference sequence). The CDR3 is 13 residues long. Trimming at V came to 4 bases and at J to 7 bases, leaving 4 bases not matched to a gene. It was CD45RO-negative cells, positively selected for CCR7, that made up naive CD8 cells, with terminally differentiated effector memory CD45RA+ cells excluded. Assay: immunoSEQ multiplex PCR; the TCRdb copy retains only in-frame clones and omits some. Counted here are hundreds of thousands of clones, nearly 95% occurring once; the ten biggest clones make up about 25%. As for this clone: Its specificity is not known.

This TCR was recovered from a man aged 25 to 40 in good health. The sequencing sample was made of naive CD8+ T cells sorted from blood. V gene TRBV27 combines with J gene TRBJ2-5, with 9 bases fitting TRBD1. The CDR3 spells CASSSGQGRTQYF. The CDR3 DNA reads TGTGCCAGCAGTTCGGGACAGGGTCGGACCCAGTACTTC.